Below are 21 T cell receptor beta chains sequenced from a single sample in a study of response to subunit inactivated influenza vaccine. One entry per CDR3 protein, called by TCRdb with MiXCR from the RT-PCR reads. The sample lists some 300,000 distinct CDR3 sequences, over 20% occurring once. The starting material was PBMCs from blood, obtained approximately 20 months after vaccination. These receptors were taken from a man between 50 and 75 years old who received an inactivated influenza vaccine.

This clonotype was observed a few times. V and J are TRBV7-2 and TRBJ2-1, with 11 bases identical to TRBD2. This CDR3 has 15 amino acids. The V and J ends lost 3 bases and 6 bases, in that order; junction bases with no gene match: 4. In germline, CDR1 is SGHTA, CDR2 FQGNSA. CDR3 in amino acids: CASSLGLAVLNEQFF. In DNA form, the CDR3 reads TGTGCCAGCAGCTTGGGACTAGCGGTACTCAATGAGCAGTTCTTC.

This clonotype was detected a few times. This sequence joins TRBV12-3 or TRBV12-4 and TRBJ1-1; tentative D call: TRBD1 (5 bases). The CDR3 loop spans 15 amino acids. V lost 4 bases to trimming and J lost 5 bases, with 17 bases between them. In nucleotides, the CDR3 is TGTGCCAGCAGTTCCTCGACCACAGGTAAAACTGAAGCTTTCTTT. This translates into CASSSSTTGKTEAFF.

This sequence joins TRBV10-3 and TRBJ2-7; possibly TRBD1 for D (6 bases). V was clipped by 2 bases and J by 3 bases, with 14 bases between them. The germline V gene has CDR1 ENHRY and CDR2 SYGVKD. The CDR3 runs to 15 residues. The CDR3 DNA reads TGTGCCATCAGTGAGGGACAGCGAAAATACTACGAGCAGTACTTC. This sequence encodes CAISEGQRKYYEQYF.

The chain couples TRBV29-1 to TRBJ1-1; TRBD1 matches at 9 bases. V lost 6 bases to trimming and J lost 4 bases; unmatched junction nucleotides: 9. Germline loops: CDR1 SQVTM, CDR2 ANQGSEA. This CDR3 comprises 14 residues. The CDR3 nucleotides are TGCAGCGTATCAATCGGGACAGGGCTCACTGAAGCTTTCTTT. Encoded protein: CSVSIGTGLTEAFF.

This clonotype was observed a single time. The rearrangement uses TRBV6-1 and TRBJ1-1; unclear D gene. Germline assignment: CDR1 MNHNS and CDR2 SASEGT. Trimming took off 6 bases at V and 4 bases at J, with 9 bases between the two ends. This CDR3 spans 12 amino acids. The CDR3 loop is CASRREATEAFF. The CDR3 nucleotides are TGTGCCAGCAGGCGGGAGGCCACTGAAGCTTTCTTT.

This clonotype was found a few times. This sequence joins TRBV6-1 and TRBJ1-5, with TRBD1 matching over 7 bases. The V gene's germline CDR1 is MNHNS and CDR2 SASEGT. The CDR3 is made up of 17 amino acids. J lost 3 bases, V lost 3 bases, and 11 bases had no gene match. For the CDR3, the DNA is TGTGCCAGCAGTGACCCGGGGAGACAGGGCACCAATCAGCCCCAGCATTTT. Protein product: CASSDPGRQGTNQPQHF.

This clonotype was observed a handful of times. The chain uses TRBV5-1 and TRBJ1-3; D not resolved. V was shortened by 0 bases and J by 3 bases, with 7 bases between the two germline ends. This CDR3 region has 14 residues. CDR1 is SGHRS, CDR2 YFSETQ, per germline. The CDR3 DNA follows: TGCGCCAGCAGCTTGGGGGCTGATGGAAACACCATATATTTT. Amino acid sequence: CASSLGADGNTIYF. The complete variable domain, with remaining parts taken from reference TRBV5-1 and TRBJ1-3, reads KAGVTQTPRYLIKTRGQQVTLSCSPISGHRSVSWYQQTPGQGLQFLFEYFSETQRNKGNFPGRFSGRQFSNSRSEMNVSTLELGDSALYLCASSLGADGNTIYFGEGSWLTVV.

V gene TRBV28 combines with J gene TRBJ2-6; unclear D gene. Germline loops: CDR1 MDHEN, CDR2 SYDVKM. The CDR3 has 14 residues. V lost 7 bases to trimming and J lost 2 bases, with 9 bases between them. The CDR3 region has the DNA TGTGCCAGCACCCAGAAGCCTGGGGCCAACGTCCTGACTTTC. This translates into CASTQKPGANVLTF. Together with reference TRBV28 and TRBJ2-6, the CDR3 gives the full variable domain: DVKVTQSSRYLVKRTGEKVFLECVQDMDHENMFWYRQDPGLGLRLIYFSYDVKMKEKGDIPEGYSVSREKKERFSLILESASTNQTSMYLCASTQKPGANVLTFGAGSRLTVL.

This clonotype was seen only a few times. The V call is TRBV2, the J call TRBJ1-5, with 7 bases that match TRBD1. This CDR3 contains 16 residues. Germline V gene data show CDR1 as SNHLY and CDR2 as FYNNEI. Trimming at V came to 8 bases and at J to 0 bases, leaving 10 bases not matched to a gene. The CDR3: CASRLTGVDSNQPQHF. In DNA form, the CDR3 reads TGTGCCAGCCGCTTAACAGGGGTAGATAGCAATCAGCCCCAGCATTTT.

This clonotype was observed a few times. The genes are TRBV20-1 and TRBJ2-5; 7 bases are shared with TRBD1. Germline CDR1 and CDR2: DFQATT and SNEGSKA (reference sequence). The CDR3 has 12 residues. J was trimmed by 5 bases and V by 6 bases; bases with no gene match: 6. The CDR3 DNA sequence: TGCAGTGCCACGAGGGGGCGGGAGACCCAGTACTTC. Its protein is CSATRGRETQYF.

The sample holds a few counts of this clonotype. The J gene is TRBJ1-2, the V gene TRBV27, with D hard to call. The germline V gene has CDR1 MNHEY and CDR2 SMNVEV (reference sequence). V dropped 2 bases and J dropped 8 bases, with 18 bases sitting between them. The CDR3 is made up of 15 amino acids. The CDR3 coding sequence is TGTGCCAGCAGTTTAAGCTCGGGGAGTCTACGGGGCTACACCTTC. This translates into CASSLSSGSLRGYTF.

This chain connects TRBV24-1 to TRBJ1-5; D gene ambiguous. This CDR3 has 16 amino acids. Trimming took off 4 bases at V and 5 bases at J, with 17 bases between the two ends. Germline V CDR1 and CDR2: KGHDR, SFDVKD. The CDR3 reads CATSDSTGLAYQPQHF. CDR3 nucleotide sequence: TGTGCCACCAGTGACTCGACGGGTCTCGCCTATCAGCCCCAGCATTTT.

This clonotype was detected ten times or more. The chain recombines TRBV28 with TRBJ2-7; D assignment may be TRBD1 or TRBD2 (6 bases each). The CDR3 is 14 residues long. Trimming took 4 bases from V and 8 from J, leaving 18 bases between them. Per the germline V gene, CDR1 is MDHEN and CDR2 is SYDVKM. The CDR3 nucleotides are TGTGCCAGCAGTTCCGGGGGCACACTTCTCCAGCAGTACTTC. Translating gives CASSSGGTLLQQYF.

The genes are TRBV5-1 and TRBJ1-6, with D possibly matching TRBD1 (5 bases). This CDR3 spans 16 amino acids. Germline V CDR1 and CDR2: SGHRS, YFSETQ. V shed 0 bases and J shed 9 bases, with 16 bases lying between them. CDR3 sequence: CASSLAGTNEISPLHF. CDR3 in DNA: TGCGCCAGCAGCTTGGCCGGGACGAACGAAATTTCACCCCTCCACTTT.

This clonotype was seen a few times. The V and J genes are TRBV6-2 or TRBV6-3 and TRBJ1-6; 7 bases map to TRBD1. J gave up 7 bases and V 0 bases, and 9 bases lay outside the gene matches. CDR3 size: 17 residues. CDR1 is MNHEY, CDR2 SVGEGT, per germline. CDR3 DNA sequence: TGTGCCAGCAGTTACTCGATGGCAGGGGGAGCGAATTCACCCCTCCACTTT. Translated, it gives CASSYSMAGGANSPLHF.

This clonotype was seen a few times. The genes are TRBV7-2 and TRBJ1-1; D perhaps matches TRBD1 (6 bases). The CDR3 loop spans 15 amino acids. Trimming took 4 bases from V and 2 from J, leaving 14 bases between them. Germline V gene data show CDR1 as SGHTA and CDR2 as FQGNSA. CDR3 region: CASSSQAGGNTEAFF. CDR3 DNA sequence: TGTGCCAGCAGCTCGCAGGCGGGGGGCAACACTGAAGCTTTCTTT.

The chain links TRBV7-6 to TRBJ2-2, with TRBD1 matching over 7 bases. The germline gives CDR1 SGHVS, CDR2 FNYEAQ. The CDR3 runs to 15 residues. The V and J ends lost 5 bases and 7 bases, in that order; junction bases with no gene match: 10. Here the CDR3 DNA reads TGTGCCAGCAGCCCCCTACAGGGGACCGGCGGGGAGCTGTTTTTT. Residues: CASSPLQGTGGELFF.

In this sample, this clonotype turned up a few times. The gene calls are TRBV4-1 and TRBJ1-1; 7 bases line up with TRBD1. Germline-derived CDR1 and CDR2 are MGHRA and YSYEKL. The CDR3 has 14 residues. After removal of 4 bases from V and 5 bases from J, the junction contained 7 bases not matched to a gene. The CDR3 nucleotides are TGCGCCAGCAGCCCTCCCAGGGGGTGGACTGAAGCTTTCTTT. This sequence encodes CASSPPRGWTEAFF.

This chain uses TRBV19 with TRBJ2-1; no definite D call. The CDR3 runs 15 residues. Germline V lookup: CDR1 LNHDA, CDR2 SQIVND (reference sequence). The V end was cut by 7 bases, the J end by 0 bases, with 13 bases between. The CDR3 DNA follows: TGTGCCAGTACTGACTTATCAAACTCCTACAATGAGCAGTTCTTC. It specifies CASTDLSNSYNEQFF.

The chain has TRBV7-9 and TRBJ1-6; TRBD1 might be the D (5 bases). The CDR3 runs 15 residues. Germline V gene sequence: CDR1 SEHNR, CDR2 FQNEAQ (reference sequence). V lost 2 bases and J 8 bases, leaving 13 bases between the germline ends. The CDR3, as DNA: TGTGCCAGCAGCTTAAGGCAGCTGGGGGATTCACCCCTCCACTTT. Its protein product is CASSLRQLGDSPLHF.

In its sample, this clonotype was seen many times. The chain joins TRBV7-9 to TRBJ1-5; D is ambiguous. Per the germline V gene, CDR1 is SEHNR and CDR2 is FQNEAQ (reference sequence). Trimming removed 3 bases from V and 3 bases from J, with 9 bases in between. The CDR3 contains 14 residues. CDR3: CASSFSADNQPQHF. The DNA for the CDR3 is TGTGCCAGCAGCTTTTCGGCAGACAATCAGCCCCAGCATTTT.